One sample yielded the 29 T cell receptor beta chains listed below, sequenced in a study of identical twins. TCRdb re-analysed the 5' RACE reads in MiXCR, keeping a single row per CDR3 protein. The table has around 960,000 distinct CDR3 sequences, around an eighth seen once. These records were also assigned to another study, of yellow fever vaccine responses in identical twins.

The sequenced sample consisted of PBMCs. Source of these receptors: a woman aged 18-29 years in good health.

The V and J genes are TRBV27 and TRBJ2-2; D tentatively reads TRBD1 or TRBD2 (5 bases each). Germline CDR1 MNHEY, CDR2 SMNVEV (reference sequence). The CDR3 sequence is 15 residues long. Trimming shortened V by 5 bases and J by 4 bases, and 14 bases separated the two germline ends. The CDR3 loop is CASSPQGAVTGELFF. CDR3 nucleotide sequence: TGTGCCAGCAGTCCCCAGGGAGCGGTCACCGGGGAGCTGTTTTTT.

This clonotype has a handful of counts. The J gene is TRBJ2-2, the V gene TRBV24-1, with D perhaps TRBD1 or TRBD2 (5 bases each). CDR3 length: 13 residues. The V gene's germline CDR1 is KGHDR and CDR2 SFDVKD. V dropped 5 bases and J dropped 6 bases, with 9 bases sitting between them. CDR3 in amino acids: CATSAEGPGELFF. In nucleotides, the CDR3 is TGTGCCACCAGTGCCGAGGGACCCGGGGAGCTGTTTTTT.

This chain links TRBV7-3 with TRBJ2-2; 15 bases agree with TRBD2. CDR3 length: 17 amino acids. Germline assignment: CDR1 SGHTA and CDR2 FQGTGA. With V trimmed by 5 bases and J by 4 bases, 5 bases remained unmatched. This chain's CDR3 is CASSPRGLAGGTGELFF. The CDR3 bases are TGTGCCAGCAGCCCCAGGGGACTAGCGGGAGGCACCGGGGAGCTGTTTTTT.

V gene TRBV6-1 combines with J gene TRBJ1-1, with a possible D match to TRBD1 (6 bases). The CDR3 runs 15 residues. The germline CDR1 and CDR2 sequences are MNHNS and SASEGT. Trimming shortened V by 4 bases and J by 4 bases, and 16 bases separated the two germline ends. CDR3 region: CASSGGRGSATEAFF. The CDR3 bases are TGTGCCAGCAGTGGGGGGCGAGGTTCGGCCACTGAAGCTTTCTTT.

The gene calls are TRBV12-3 or TRBV12-4 and TRBJ2-7; D remains ambiguous. The CDR3 has 12 amino acids. Between the trimmed V and J ends, which lost 5 bases and 1 base, there was a span of 6 bases. Written as DNA, the CDR3 is TGTGCCAGCAGTGGGATTTCCTACGAGCAGTACTTC. Amino acid sequence: CASSGISYEQYF.

The gene calls are TRBV29-1 and TRBJ2-3; no reliable D call. Trimming cost V 6 bases and J 1 base, with 17 bases left between them. CDR1 SQVTM and CDR2 ANQGSEA come from the germline V gene. The CDR3 spans 15 residues. The CDR3 coding sequence is TGCAGCGTCCGCGGATCATACTCTCGCACAGATACGCAGTATTTT. Protein sequence: CSVRGSYSRTDTQYF.

This clonotype showed up just a few times. The chain links TRBV12-3 or TRBV12-4 to TRBJ2-7; 15 positions agree with TRBD2. The CDR3 covers 15 residues. V lost 7 bases to trimming and J lost 4 bases; unmatched junction nucleotides: 5. The CDR3 DNA reads TGTGCCAGCAAAGAGGGGACTAGCGGGAGGTACGAGCAGTACTTC. This codes for CASKEGTSGRYEQYF.

This clonotype showed up just a few times. The genes are TRBV6-5 and TRBJ2-7; 7 nucleotides match TRBD2. CDR1 is MNHEY and CDR2 is SVGAGI in the germline V gene. The CDR3 totals 16 residues. Losses at the gene ends were 5 bases for V and 4 bases for J; bases not matched to a gene: 14. The CDR3 nucleotides are TGTGCCAGCAGTCACCCCTTGGCTAGCGGCCAGTACGAGCAGTACTTC. It encodes CASSHPLASGQYEQYF.

This sequence joins TRBV7-6 and TRBJ2-3; TRBD2 aligns across 8 bases. The CDR3 consists of 14 residues. V shed 4 bases and J 8 bases; nucleotides not matched to a gene: 8. Germline V gives CDR1 SGHVS, CDR2 FNYEAQ. In nucleotides, the CDR3 is TGTGCCAGCAGCTCGACTAGCGTTCAGGGTACGCAGTATTTT. Encoded protein: CASSSTSVQGTQYF.

This clonotype was seen many times. The final CDR3 position lacks the conserved phenylalanine or tryptophan, pointing to a likely read error. It is unclear where the CDR3 begins or ends on the DNA, so no DNA is shown, and the CDR3 is as TCRdb lists it. The V gene is TRBV29-1, the J gene TRBJ1-2; the table's D call TRBD1 went unverified against the DNA. Germline V CDR1 and CDR2: SQVTM, ANQGSEA. The CDR3 is made up of 13 amino acids, end residues included. Here the CDR3 reads CSVAIRDRGHTLT.

This clonotype came up a few times. The gene calls are TRBV6-1 and TRBJ1-6, with D hard to call. V lost 6 bases and J 3 bases, leaving 3 bases between the germline ends. The CDR3 totals 12 residues. Germline V gene data show CDR1 as MNHNS and CDR2 as SASEGT. Written as DNA, the CDR3 is TGTGCCAGCAGGGACTATAATTCACCCCTCCACTTT. This codes for CASRDYNSPLHF.

The genes are TRBV5-6 and TRBJ1-2; TRBD1 aligns across 8 bases. This CDR3 contains 15 residues. Germline trimming cut 4 bases from V and 2 bases from J; bases unmatched to any gene: 7. Germline V lookup: CDR1 SGHDT, CDR2 YYEEEE. CDR3 protein: CASSNRDRRNYGYTF. For the CDR3, the DNA is TGTGCCAGCAGCAACCGGGACAGGCGGAACTATGGCTACACCTTC.

For this clonotype: One junction end disagrees with the germline gene, perhaps due to a read error. The rearrangement links TRBV20-1 to TRBJ2-5; 8 positions agree with TRBD2. The germline V gene has CDR1 DFQATT and CDR2 SNEGSKA (reference sequence). The CDR3 runs to 15 residues. The DNA of the CDR3 is TGCTGTGCTAGAGATGTCGGGGGGGCGTCTGAGACCCAGTACTTC. Translation gives CCARDVGGASETQYF.

In its sample, this clonotype was seen a few times. The chain links TRBV7-3 to TRBJ2-2, with D hard to call. The CDR3 is made up of 14 amino acids. Germline loops: CDR1 SGHTA, CDR2 FQGTGA. Trimming removed 6 bases at V and 0 bases at J, with 8 bases between. The CDR3: CASSWVANTGELFF. The CDR3, as DNA: TGTGCCAGCAGTTGGGTAGCGAACACCGGGGAGCTGTTTTTT.

This clonotype was recorded a few times. The chain carries TRBV20-1 and TRBJ2-3; 8 nucleotides agree with TRBD2. V shed 8 bases and J 6 bases; nucleotides not matched to a gene: 13. Looked up from germline, CDR1 is DFQATT and CDR2 is SNEGSKA (reference sequence). The CDR3 runs 14 residues. The CDR3 sequence: CSPFFGGAVDTQYF. For the CDR3, the DNA is TGCAGTCCTTTTTTCGGGGGGGCCGTGGATACGCAGTATTTT.

The V call is TRBV3-1, the J call TRBJ2-7; D is ambiguous. Germline CDR1 LGHDT, CDR2 YNNKEL (reference sequence). Trimming stripped 4 bases from V and 7 bases from J, with 8 bases between. The CDR3 is 11 amino acids. The DNA for the CDR3 is TGTGCCAGCAGCCGATTACTTGAGCAGTACTTC. Protein: CASSRLLEQYF.

The V gene is TRBV4-1, the J gene TRBJ2-7; 10 bases fit TRBD2. This CDR3 has 16 residues. V lost 2 bases, J lost 2 bases, and 6 bases stayed unmatched. Germline V gene sequence: CDR1 MGHRA, CDR2 YSYEKL. CDR3 DNA sequence: TGCGCCAGCAGCCAAACTACTAGCGGGGCAACCTACGAGCAGTACTTC. Its protein product is CASSQTTSGATYEQYF.

This clonotype was seen a few times. This chain joins TRBV5-8 and TRBJ2-1; 8 positions match TRBD1. Germline V gives CDR1 SGHTS, CDR2 YDEGEE. The ends lost 7 bases at V and 5 bases at J; junction bases unmatched: 11. This CDR3 spans 15 amino acids. The CDR3 here is CASGESGTGHNEQFF. Here the CDR3 DNA reads TGTGCCAGCGGCGAATCCGGGACAGGACACAATGAGCAGTTCTTC.

This clonotype was counted a few times. The chain employs TRBV11-2 and TRBJ2-3, with TRBD1 as a possible D gene (5 bases). CDR3 length: 16 residues. The V gene's germline CDR1 is SGHAT and CDR2 FQNNGV. V was cut by 0 bases and J by 2 bases, with 12 bases left in between. In nucleotides, the CDR3 is TGTGCCAGCAGCTTAGATACCCGACAGTTCACAGATACGCAGTATTTT. It translates to CASSLDTRQFTDTQYF. Complete variable domain (other parts from reference TRBV11-2 and TRBJ2-3): EAGVAQSPRYKIIEKRQSVAFWCNPISGHATLYWYQQILGQGPKLLIQFQNNGVVDDSQLPKDRFSAERLKGVDSTLKIQPAKLEDSAVYLCASSLDTRQFTDTQYFGPGTRLTVL.

This chain connects TRBV6-6 to TRBJ1-5; D remains unclear. Deletions cut 8 bases from V and 6 bases from J, with 8 bases between. Germline values: CDR1 MNHNY, CDR2 SVGAGI (reference sequence). The CDR3 runs to 11 residues. CDR3 region: CASGGTQPQHF. Written as DNA, the CDR3 is TGTGCCAGCGGAGGCACTCAGCCCCAGCATTTT.

This clonotype was seen a handful of times. The chain is built from TRBV27 and TRBJ1-5; D unresolved. Looked up from germline, CDR1 is MNHEY and CDR2 is SMNVEV (reference sequence). The CDR3 extends over 16 amino acids. V lost 7 bases, J lost 1 base, and 17 bases lay in between. The CDR3 coding sequence is TGTGCCAGCACCCCCTACGGGGAGGGAAGCAATCAGCCCCAGCATTTT. Protein: CASTPYGEGSNQPQHF.

This clonotype was recorded a few times. This sequence joins TRBV10-3 and TRBJ2-3; 9 positions agree with TRBD2. The CDR3 sequence is 16 residues long. CDR1 is ENHRY, CDR2 SYGVKD, per germline. J lost 2 bases, V lost 0 bases, and 3 bases had no gene match. The CDR3 region is CAISESAGGITDTQYF. In nucleotides, the CDR3 is TGTGCCATCAGTGAGTCGGCGGGAGGGATCACAGATACGCAGTATTTT.

The rearrangement links TRBV5-1 to TRBJ2-1, with 7 bases lining up with TRBD1. Germline V gene sequence: CDR1 SGHRS, CDR2 YFSETQ. The CDR3 runs to 14 residues. Losses at the gene ends were 3 bases for V and 9 bases for J; bases not matched to a gene: 9. DNA of the CDR3: TGCGCCAGCAGCTCCGGACAGGCAAGGGTTGAGCAGTTCTTC. Translated, it gives CASSSGQARVEQFF.

This clonotype was seen a few times. The V call is TRBV7-9, the J call TRBJ2-7; TRBD1 agrees at 11 bases. The CDR3 extends over 16 amino acids. V lost 4 bases and J lost 1; bases outside the gene matches: 6. The germline V gene has CDR1 SEHNR and CDR2 FQNEAQ (reference sequence). CDR3 nucleotide sequence: TGTGCCAGCAGCTCGGGCGGACAGGGGGCTTCCTACGAGCAGTACTTC. This encodes CASSSGGQGASYEQYF.

This clonotype has just a few counts. This sequence joins TRBV6-5 and TRBJ2-3; D call uncertain. V was clipped by 2 bases and J by 1 base, with 16 bases between them. This CDR3 has 17 residues. Germline V gene lookup returns CDR1 MNHEY and CDR2 SVGAGI. The CDR3, as DNA: TGTGCCAGCAGTTACACCGTCACCGCGGCAGGCACAGATACGCAGTATTTT. It codes for CASSYTVTAAGTDTQYF.

The rearrangement links TRBV12-3 or TRBV12-4 to TRBJ1-5; D is uncertain. The CDR3 has 15 residues. Trimming pared 1 base from V and 2 bases from J, leaving 9 bases between. This chain's CDR3 is CASSLEVGGNQPQHF. In DNA form, the CDR3 reads TGTGCCAGCAGTTTAGAGGTGGGCGGCAATCAGCCCCAGCATTTT.

This clonotype was detected a few times. The rearrangement links TRBV3-1 to TRBJ2-7; 10 bases line up with TRBD2. CDR3 length: 15 residues. Germline-derived CDR1 and CDR2 are LGHDT and YNNKEL (reference sequence). The junction had 7 bases not matched to a gene; V was cut back by 3 bases and J by 5 bases. The CDR3 sequence: CASSHAASGSNEQYF. The CDR3 coding sequence is TGTGCCAGCAGCCACGCGGCTAGCGGGAGTAACGAGCAGTACTTC.

V usage is TRBV20-1 and J usage is TRBJ2-1; D is unresolved. The V end was cut by 4 bases, the J end by 4 bases, with 14 bases between. CDR3 length: 14 amino acids. The germline V gene encodes CDR1 DFQATT and CDR2 SNEGSKA (reference sequence). The CDR3 loop is CSATSHPQYNEQFF. The CDR3 DNA reads TGCAGTGCTACCTCGCACCCTCAATACAATGAGCAGTTCTTC.

This clonotype turned up a few times. The V and J genes are TRBV7-8 and TRBJ2-1, with D perhaps TRBD1 (5 bases). The CDR3 loop spans 14 amino acids. Germline values: CDR1 SGHVS, CDR2 FQNEAQ. Trimming removed 3 bases at V and 10 bases at J, with 16 bases between. CDR3 bases: TGTGCCAGCAGCTTGGTCCGCATCACAGGAGAGCAGTTCTTC. Translating it yields CASSLVRITGEQFF.